This T cell receptor (beta chain) was retrieved from a study of OX40 agonist ivuxolimab in advanced cancers. Study-level background: The patients received agonistic anti-OX40 (CD134) antibody ivuxolimab. Six ivuxolimab dose levels, 0.01 to 10 mg/kg, were given intravenously every 2 weeks.

The V gene's germline CDR1 is MRHNA and CDR2 SNTAGT. J lost 4 bases, V lost 6 bases, and 9 bases had no gene match. The CDR3 runs 14 residues. Sequencing used immunoSEQ multiplex PCR; TCRdb keeps in-frame clones, though not all of them. Of 71,000 or so clones listed, around 86% are singletons. The chain combines TRBV6-4 with TRBJ2-7; 7 bases match TRBD1. The sequenced sample was CD4+ or CD8+ T cells sorted from blood, obtained in a trial of the OX40 agonist ivuxolimab. The sequence derives from an adult with an advanced solid tumor such as melanoma, head and neck, liver or kidney cancer. The CDR3 loop is CASSLQGIPYEQYF. CDR3 sequence (DNA): TGTGCCAGCAGCTTACAGGGGATCCCGTACGAGCAGTACTTC.